A selection of T cell receptor beta chains follows, all from one sample in a study of CD4 T cells in relation to SARS-CoV-2 and coronaviruses. Sequencing used immunoSEQ multiplex PCR; TCRdb keeps in-frame clones, though not all of them. Altogether tens of thousands of clones are present, about 90% being singletons, with the ten largest covering around 0.41%. The sample consisted of naive CD4+ T cells from PBMCs. The receptors come from an adult with COVID-19. Both conserved end residues are part of each CDR3. Fields, in order: CDR3 length, V gene, J gene, D gene, CDR3 DNA, CDR3 protein. The D gene is left open where the match is weak.

len: 15; v_gene: TRBV7-9; j_gene: TRBJ2-5; d_gene: TRBD2; CDR3nt: TGTGCCAGCAGCTGGGGACTAGCGGGAGTAGAGACCCAGTACTTC; CDR3aa: CASSWGLAGVETQYF
len: 15; v_gene: TRBV5-1; j_gene: TRBJ1-4; d_gene: -; CDR3nt: TGCGCCAGCAGCTCTTCAGGGAGGGCTAATGAAAAACTGTTTTTT; CDR3aa: CASSSSGRANEKLFF
len: 13; v_gene: TRBV30; j_gene: TRBJ1-2; d_gene: -; CDR3nt: TGTGCCTGGATATCCGGGTATACCGATGGCTACACCTTC; CDR3aa: CAWISGYTDGYTF
len: 15; v_gene: TRBV28; j_gene: TRBJ2-1; d_gene: -; CDR3nt: TGTGCCAGCAGCAGGGGCGGGAGCTTAATCAATGAGCAGTTCTTC; CDR3aa: CASSRGGSLINEQFF
len: 17; v_gene: TRBV30; j_gene: TRBJ2-1; d_gene: -; CDR3nt: TGTGCCTGGAGTGCACCCCCCACTAGTCCCAGCTACAATGAGCAGTTCTTC; CDR3aa: CAWSAPPTSPSYNEQFF
len: 14; v_gene: TRBV10-3; j_gene: TRBJ2-2; d_gene: -; CDR3nt: TGTGCCATTAGGACAGAAGTAGACACCGGGGAGCTGTTTTTT; CDR3aa: CAIRTEVDTGELFF
len: 14; v_gene: TRBV28; j_gene: TRBJ2-3; d_gene: -; CDR3nt: TGTGCCAGCTCTCGACAGGTAACCACAGATACGCAGTATTTT; CDR3aa: CASSRQVTTDTQYF
len: 12; v_gene: TRBV12-3/TRBV12-4; j_gene: TRBJ2-3; d_gene: -; CDR3nt: TGTGCCAGCACCGAATCGGGGTATACGCAGTATTTT; CDR3aa: CASTESGYTQYF
len: 15; v_gene: TRBV4-2; j_gene: TRBJ2-7; d_gene: TRBD2; CDR3nt: TGTGCCAGCAGCCAGGGTAGCGGGGAATCCTACGAGCAGTACTTC; CDR3aa: CASSQGSGESYEQYF
len: 13; v_gene: TRBV7-9; j_gene: TRBJ1-1; d_gene: -; CDR3nt: TGTGCCAGCAGCTCGCAGGGAGGCACTGAAGCTTTCTTT; CDR3aa: CASSSQGGTEAFF
len: 11; v_gene: TRBV30; j_gene: TRBJ2-7; d_gene: -; CDR3nt: TGTGCCTGGAGTGTACTTCACGAGCAGTACTTC; CDR3aa: CAWSVLHEQYF